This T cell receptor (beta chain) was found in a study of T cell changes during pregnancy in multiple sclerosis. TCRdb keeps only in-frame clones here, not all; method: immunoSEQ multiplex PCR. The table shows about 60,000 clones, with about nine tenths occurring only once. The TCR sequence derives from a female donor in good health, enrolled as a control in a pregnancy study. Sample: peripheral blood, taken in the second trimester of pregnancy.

CDR3 amino acids: CASSMWGQGRWPQHF. The CDR3 nucleotides are TGTGCCAGTAGTATGTGGGGACAGGGCCGGTGGCCCCAGCATTTT. The chain couples TRBV19 to TRBJ1-5, with 9 bases aligning to TRBD1. Trimming cost V 3 bases and J 9 bases; bases outside gene matches: 9. Germline loops: CDR1 LNHDA, CDR2 SQIVND (reference sequence). The CDR3 has 15 amino acids.